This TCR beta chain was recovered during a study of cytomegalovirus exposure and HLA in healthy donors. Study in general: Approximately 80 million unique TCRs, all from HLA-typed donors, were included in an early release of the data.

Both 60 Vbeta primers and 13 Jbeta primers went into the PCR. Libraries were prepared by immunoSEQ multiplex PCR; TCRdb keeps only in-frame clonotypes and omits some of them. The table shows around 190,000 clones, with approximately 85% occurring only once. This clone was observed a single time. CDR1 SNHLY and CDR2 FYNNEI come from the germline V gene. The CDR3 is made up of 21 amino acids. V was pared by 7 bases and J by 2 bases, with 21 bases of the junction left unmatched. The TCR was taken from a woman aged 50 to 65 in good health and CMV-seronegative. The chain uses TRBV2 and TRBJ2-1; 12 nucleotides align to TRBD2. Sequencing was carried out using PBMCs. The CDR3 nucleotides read TGTGCCAGCAAAAAAGGTCAACGGACTAGCGGGATCTCCTTGCCCTACAATGAGCAGTTCTTC. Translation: CASKKGQRTSGISLPYNEQFF.